The 27 T cell receptor beta chains reported below all come from one sample, sequenced in a study of cytomegalovirus exposure and HLA in healthy donors. The PCR contained 60 Vbeta and 13 Jbeta primers. Clones were sequenced by immunoSEQ multiplex PCR, and TCRdb holds only the in-frame ones, with some missing. The sample consists of about 150,000 clones, 75% to 85% of them appearing once. Sequencing was carried out using PBMCs. The receptors stem from a woman aged 35 to 49 in good health and CMV-seropositive.

The chain carries TRBV6-1 and TRBJ2-2, with D possibly TRBD1 on 6 matching bases. Germline CDR1 reads MNHNS; CDR2 reads SASEGT. Trimming left V 6 bases short and J 5 bases short, with 13 bases between. The CDR3 is 14 amino acids. CDR3 loop: CASRGSGATGELFF. CDR3 coding DNA: TGTGCCAGCAGGGGGTCAGGGGCGACCGGGGAGCTGTTTTTT.

V is TRBV5-6 and J is TRBJ1-1; no reliable D call. Germline assignment: CDR1 SGHDT and CDR2 YYEEEE. Trimming shortened V by 1 base and J by 4 bases, and 17 bases separated the two germline ends. CDR3 length: 16 residues. The CDR3 is CASSLRFVGAGTEAFF. The DNA for the CDR3 is TGTGCCAGCAGCTTGCGGTTTGTGGGCGCGGGCACTGAAGCTTTCTTT.

This chain joins TRBV14 and TRBJ1-3; unclear D gene. Germline CDR1 reads SGHDN; CDR2 reads FVKESK. Trimming shortened V by 3 bases and J by 0 bases, and 12 bases separated the two germline ends. The CDR3 has 16 amino acids. The CDR3 sequence is CASSQNLLLSGNTIYF. The CDR3 coding sequence is TGTGCCAGCAGCCAGAACCTACTCCTCTCTGGAAACACCATATATTTT.

This sequence joins TRBV30 and TRBJ1-5, with a possible D match to TRBD1 (5 bases). Germline values: CDR1 GTSNPN, CDR2 SVGIG (reference sequence). Trimming pared 1 base from V and 2 bases from J, leaving 9 bases between. This CDR3 contains 14 residues. In nucleotides, the CDR3 is TGTGCCTGGAGTGCAGGGTCTGGCAATCAGCCCCAGCATTTT. The encoded protein is CAWSAGSGNQPQHF.

The genes are TRBV6-5 and TRBJ2-7; D may be TRBD1 (6 bases). Trimming removed 1 base from V and 3 bases from J, with 10 bases in between. This CDR3 region has 14 residues. Germline V CDR1 and CDR2: MNHEY, SVGAGI. The CDR3 DNA is TGTGCCAGCAGTTACTTAGGACAGAGCTACGAGCAGTACTTC. Its protein is CASSYLGQSYEQYF.

The chain uses TRBV18 and TRBJ1-1, with D unresolved. In germline, CDR1 is KGHSH, CDR2 LQKENI. Trimming stripped 4 bases from V and 1 base from J, with 10 bases between. CDR3 length: 14 residues. DNA of the CDR3: TGTGCCAGCTCACAAGACTATTCGAACACTGAAGCTTTCTTT. Amino acids: CASSQDYSNTEAFF.

Only one count was recorded for this clone. The CDR3 sequence: CASSEMGQGAREQYF. CDR3 sequence (DNA): TGCGCCAGCAGTGAGATGGGACAGGGGGCGAGGGAGCAGTACTTC. The J gene is TRBJ2-7, the V gene TRBV10-2; 12 bases line up with TRBD1. Germline V CDR1 and CDR2: WSHSY, SAAADI. The ends lost 2 bases at V and 7 bases at J; junction bases unmatched: 6. The CDR3 runs to 15 residues.

The chain is built from TRBV29-1 and TRBJ2-7; 11 bases match TRBD2. Trimming cost V 5 bases and J 3 bases; bases outside gene matches: 9. The CDR3 runs 15 residues. CDR1 is SQVTM and CDR2 is ANQGSEA in the germline V gene. The CDR3 DNA reads TGCAGCGTTCTCAAACTAGCGGGAGTTAACTACGAGCAGTACTTC. Amino acids: CSVLKLAGVNYEQYF.

This clone was observed a few times. The chain links TRBV12-5 to TRBJ2-2; TRBD2 matches 10 bases. In germline, CDR1 is LGHNT, CDR2 FRNRAP. The V gene end was trimmed by 0 bases and the J gene end by 6 bases; junction bases not matched to a gene: 7. The CDR3 loop spans 17 amino acids. The CDR3 reads CASGLVQPGLASGELFF. The CDR3 DNA reads TGTGCTAGTGGTTTGGTGCAACCGGGACTAGCGTCCGGGGAGCTGTTTTTT.

The chain is built from TRBV4-2 and TRBJ2-7; 8 bases fit TRBD1. After removal of 1 base from V and 4 bases from J, the junction contained 6 bases not matched to a gene. The germline V gene has CDR1 LGHNA and CDR2 YNFKEQ. CDR3 length: 15 residues. This chain's CDR3 is CASSQGVQGAYEQYF. The CDR3 DNA follows: TGTGCCAGCAGCCAAGGTGTGCAGGGGGCTTACGAGCAGTACTTC.

This rearrangement joins TRBV18 to TRBJ2-7, with 13 bases matching TRBD2. Germline values: CDR1 KGHSH, CDR2 LQKENI. The CDR3 spans 15 residues. V shed 5 bases, J shed 4 bases, and the junction held 5 bases outside the gene matches. CDR3 sequence (DNA): TGTGCCAGCTCAACAGGACTAGCGGGAGCATACGAGCAGTACTTC. This codes for CASSTGLAGAYEQYF.

This chain uses TRBV27 with TRBJ1-5, with D perhaps TRBD1 (6 bases). The V end lost 4 bases, the J end lost 4 bases, and 11 bases lay between the germline ends. Germline assignment: CDR1 MNHEY and CDR2 SMNVEV (reference sequence). CDR3 size: 14 residues. The DNA for the CDR3 is TGTGCCAGCAGTTCCGGACAGCCTAATCAGCCCCAGCATTTT. Translating it yields CASSSGQPNQPQHF.

Written as DNA, the CDR3 is TGTGCCAGCAGTTACGGACAGTTCTATGGCTACACCTTC. This translates into CASSYGQFYGYTF. The J gene is TRBJ1-2, the V gene TRBV25-1; tentative D call: TRBD1 (6 bases). Germline V gives CDR1 MGHDK, CDR2 SYGVNS. The germline V and J ends were trimmed by 5 bases and 4 bases, with 11 bases remaining between them. The CDR3 runs to 13 residues.

V gene TRBV6-5 combines with J gene TRBJ2-3; no firm D call. The CDR3 runs 13 residues. Germline CDR1 is MNHEY and CDR2 is SVGAGI. The germline V and J ends were trimmed by 8 bases and 1 base, with 10 bases remaining between them. Here the CDR3 reads CASLRQGTDTQYF. The DNA of the CDR3 is TGTGCCAGCCTTAGGCAGGGCACAGATACGCAGTATTTT.

J is TRBJ2-1 and V is TRBV7-3, with 9 bases lining up with TRBD2. CDR3 length equals 15 residues. V was pared by 1 base and J by 8 bases, with 6 bases of the junction left unmatched. The germline CDR1 and CDR2 sequences are SGHTA and FQGTGA. The CDR3 protein is CASSLIGGRADEQFF. The CDR3 nucleotides are TGTGCCAGCAGCTTAATTGGCGGGAGGGCCGATGAGCAGTTCTTC.

The chain employs TRBV11-2 and TRBJ2-7; D possibly corresponds to TRBD1 (5 bases). Deletions cut 5 bases from V and 0 bases from J, with 14 bases between. The CDR3 totals 15 residues. The germline CDR1 and CDR2 sequences are SGHAT and FQNNGV. CDR3 sequence reads: CASSTAGLGSYEQYF. The CDR3 coding sequence is TGTGCCAGCAGCACAGCAGGGCTTGGCTCCTACGAGCAGTACTTC.

The CDR3 loop reads CASSPQRVDFGDTQYF. The CDR3, as DNA: TGTGCCAGCAGCCCACAAAGGGTGGACTTCGGGGATACGCAGTATTTT. V usage is TRBV16 and J usage is TRBJ2-3, with a possible D match to TRBD2 (5 bases). CDR3 length equals 16 residues. Per the germline V gene, CDR1 is KGHSY and CDR2 is FQNENV. Trimming left V 4 bases short and J 6 bases short, with 20 bases between.

A note on this clone: The same CDR3 also results from other DNA sequences found in this sample. The genes are TRBV30 and TRBJ1-4; D gene unclear. In germline, CDR1 is GTSNPN, CDR2 SVGIG (reference sequence). The V end was cut by 0 bases, the J end by 8 bases, with 25 bases between. CDR3 length equals 18 residues. The CDR3 here is CAWSVGRTGRSVSEKLFF. Here the CDR3 DNA reads TGTGCCTGGAGTGTGGGTAGGACGGGGAGGTCGGTTTCGGAAAAACTGTTTTTT.

V gene TRBV9 combines with J gene TRBJ2-7; perhaps TRBD1 as D (8 bases). The ends were cut back, 4 bases at V and 3 bases at J, with 14 bases in the middle. Germline loops: CDR1 SGDLS, CDR2 YYNGEE. The CDR3 loop spans 14 amino acids. DNA for the CDR3: TGTGCCAGCAGCCAACAGGGGGGGAACTACGAGCAGTACTTC. This codes for CASSQQGGNYEQYF.

The CDR3 region has the DNA TGTGCCAGCAGTGGCGGGACTAGCGGGAGGCGGGGCACAGATACGCAGTATTTT. It specifies CASSGGTSGRRGTDTQYF. The chain carries TRBV6-1 and TRBJ2-3; 15 positions agree with TRBD2. CDR3 length: 18 amino acids. V shed 4 bases and J 1 base; nucleotides not matched to a gene: 6. Germline V gene sequence: CDR1 MNHNS, CDR2 SASEGT.

CDR3 region: CASSLSTSGRALHNEQFF. In nucleotides, the CDR3 is TGTGCCAGCAGTCTTTCGACTAGCGGGAGGGCCCTTCACAATGAGCAGTTCTTC. The V call is TRBV14, the J call TRBJ2-1; 14 bases are a match to TRBD2. Germline values: CDR1 SGHDN, CDR2 FVKESK. V shed 6 bases and J 5 bases; nucleotides not matched to a gene: 12. The CDR3 extends over 18 amino acids. Full variable domain (rest looked up from reference TRBV14 and TRBJ2-1): EAGVTQFPSHSVIEKGQTVTLRCDPISGHDNLYWYRRVMGKEIKFLLHFVKESKQDESGMPNNRFLAERTGGTYSTLKVQPAELEDSGVYFCASSLSTSGRALHNEQFFGPGTRLTVL.

This clone has only a few counts. The rearrangement links TRBV27 to TRBJ1-6, with D uncertain. V lost 6 bases and J 8 bases, leaving 17 bases between the germline ends. The CDR3 consists of 15 residues. CDR1 and CDR2 from the germline V gene are MNHEY and SMNVEV (reference sequence). The DNA of the CDR3 is TGTGCCAGCAGGCCTTGGGCCCCGACGGATTCACCCCTCCACTTT. Translating gives CASRPWAPTDSPLHF.

This clone was counted a few times. The chain couples TRBV5-1 to TRBJ1-3; TRBD1 is a possible D gene (5 bases). Between the trimmed V and J ends, which lost 2 bases and 0 bases, there was a span of 6 bases. The CDR3 runs to 14 residues. Per germline, CDR1 SGHRS and CDR2 YFSETQ. The CDR3 here is CASSLGASGNTIYF. CDR3 nucleotide sequence: TGCGCCAGCAGCTTAGGGGCCTCTGGAAACACCATATATTTT.

This clone came up once. The V call is TRBV2, the J call TRBJ2-4; 8 bases align to TRBD1. CDR1 and CDR2 from the germline V gene are SNHLY and FYNNEI. CDR3 length equals 15 residues. V shed 5 bases, J shed 1 base, and the junction held 4 bases outside the gene matches. This chain's CDR3 is CASSPYRGAKNIQYF. The CDR3 coding sequence is TGTGCCAGCAGTCCTTACAGGGGGGCCAAAAACATTCAGTACTTC.

This chain uses TRBV19 with TRBJ2-6, with 7 bases aligning to TRBD1. Trimming removed 3 bases from V and 4 bases from J; junction bases left unmatched: 12. The germline V gene has CDR1 LNHDA and CDR2 SQIVND (reference sequence). The CDR3 length is 18 residues. The CDR3 DNA reads TGTGCCAGTAGTATGGAGACAGGGCTCGCTTCGGGGGCCAACGTCCTGACTTTC. Amino acid sequence: CASSMETGLASGANVLTF.

V usage is TRBV5-5 and J usage is TRBJ1-2; 11 nucleotides line up with TRBD1. Germline assignment: CDR1 SGHKS and CDR2 YYEKEE (reference sequence). V was pared by 4 bases and J by 4 bases, with 3 bases of the junction left unmatched. There are 14 residues in the CDR3. CDR3 amino acids: CASSLGQGVYGYTF. CDR3 nucleotides: TGTGCCAGCAGCCTGGGACAGGGGGTCTATGGCTACACCTTC.

The chain recombines TRBV30 with TRBJ1-2; possibly TRBD1 for D (6 bases). The CDR3 consists of 13 residues. Deletions cut 3 bases from V and 8 bases from J, with 16 bases between. Germline V gene sequence: CDR1 GTSNPN, CDR2 SVGIG (reference sequence). CDR3 nucleotides: TGTGCCTGGAGCAGGGACACCGGCGCCGGCTACACCTTC. Translation gives CAWSRDTGAGYTF.